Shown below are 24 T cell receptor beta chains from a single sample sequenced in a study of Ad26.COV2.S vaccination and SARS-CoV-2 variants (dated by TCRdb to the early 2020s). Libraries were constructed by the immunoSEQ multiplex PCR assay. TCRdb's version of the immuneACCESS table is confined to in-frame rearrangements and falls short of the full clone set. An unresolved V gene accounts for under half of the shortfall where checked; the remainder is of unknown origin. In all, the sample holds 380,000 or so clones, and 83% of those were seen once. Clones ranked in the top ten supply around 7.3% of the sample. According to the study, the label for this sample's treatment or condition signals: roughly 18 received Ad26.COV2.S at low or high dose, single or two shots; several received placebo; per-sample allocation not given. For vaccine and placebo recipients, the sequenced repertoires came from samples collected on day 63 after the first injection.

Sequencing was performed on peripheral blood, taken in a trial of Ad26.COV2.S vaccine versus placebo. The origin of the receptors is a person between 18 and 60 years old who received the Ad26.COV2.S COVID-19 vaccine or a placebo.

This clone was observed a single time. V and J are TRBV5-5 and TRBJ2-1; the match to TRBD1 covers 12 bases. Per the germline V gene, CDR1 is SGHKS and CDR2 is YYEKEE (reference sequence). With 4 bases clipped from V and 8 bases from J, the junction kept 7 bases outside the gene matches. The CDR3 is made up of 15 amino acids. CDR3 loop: CASSTRDRGLDEQFF. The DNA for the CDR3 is TGTGCCAGCAGCACCCGGGACAGGGGGCTCGATGAGCAGTTCTTC.

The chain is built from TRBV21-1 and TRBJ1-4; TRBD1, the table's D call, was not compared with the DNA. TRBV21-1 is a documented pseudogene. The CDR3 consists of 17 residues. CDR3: CASSQEPYRGVNEKLFF. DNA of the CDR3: TGTGCCAGCAGCCAAGAGCCCTACAGGGGGGTTAATGAAAAACTGTTTTTT.

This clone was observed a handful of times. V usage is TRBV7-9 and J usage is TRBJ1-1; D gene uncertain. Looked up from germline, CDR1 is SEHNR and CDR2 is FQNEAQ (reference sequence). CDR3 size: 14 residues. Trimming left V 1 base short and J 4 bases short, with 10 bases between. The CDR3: CASSLVLGGTEAFF. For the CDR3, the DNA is TGTGCCAGCAGCTTAGTATTGGGAGGCACTGAAGCTTTCTTT.

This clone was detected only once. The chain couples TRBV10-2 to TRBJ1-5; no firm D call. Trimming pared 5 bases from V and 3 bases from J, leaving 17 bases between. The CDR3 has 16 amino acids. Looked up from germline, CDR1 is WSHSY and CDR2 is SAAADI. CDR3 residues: CASSLSLDGDNQPQHF. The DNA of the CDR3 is TGCGCCAGCAGTCTCTCCTTGGACGGTGACAATCAGCCCCAGCATTTT.

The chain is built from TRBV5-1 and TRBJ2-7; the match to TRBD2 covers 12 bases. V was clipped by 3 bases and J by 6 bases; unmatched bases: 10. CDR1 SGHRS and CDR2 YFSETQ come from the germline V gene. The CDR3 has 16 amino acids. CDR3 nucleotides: TGCGCCAGCAGCTCGGCACTAGCGGGAGGCTCCAGCGAGCAGTACTTC. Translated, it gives CASSSALAGGSSEQYF. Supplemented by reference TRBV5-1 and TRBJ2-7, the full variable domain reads KAGVTQTPRYLIKTRGQQVTLSCSPISGHRSVSWYQQTPGQGLQFLFEYFSETQRNKGNFPGRFSGRQFSNSRSEMNVSTLELGDSALYLCASSSALAGGSSEQYFGPGTRLTVT.

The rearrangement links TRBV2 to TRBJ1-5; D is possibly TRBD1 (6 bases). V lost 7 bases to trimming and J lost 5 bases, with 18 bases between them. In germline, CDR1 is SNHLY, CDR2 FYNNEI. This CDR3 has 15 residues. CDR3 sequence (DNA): TGTGCCAGCAACCTCGGGGGGGCGAGGGATCAGCCCCAGCATTTT. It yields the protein CASNLGGARDQPQHF.

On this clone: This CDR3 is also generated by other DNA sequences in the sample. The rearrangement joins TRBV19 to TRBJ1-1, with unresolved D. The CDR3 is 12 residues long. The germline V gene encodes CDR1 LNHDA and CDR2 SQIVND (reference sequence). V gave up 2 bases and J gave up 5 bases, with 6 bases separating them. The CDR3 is CASSISRTEAFF. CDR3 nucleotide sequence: TGTGCCAGTAGTATATCGAGGACTGAAGCTTTCTTT. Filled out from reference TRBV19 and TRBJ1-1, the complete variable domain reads DGGITQSPKYLFRKEGQNVTLSCEQNLNHDAMYWYRQDPGQGLRLIYYSQIVNDFQKGDIAEGYSVSREKKESFPLTVTSAQKNPTAFYLCASSISRTEAFFGQGTRLTVV.

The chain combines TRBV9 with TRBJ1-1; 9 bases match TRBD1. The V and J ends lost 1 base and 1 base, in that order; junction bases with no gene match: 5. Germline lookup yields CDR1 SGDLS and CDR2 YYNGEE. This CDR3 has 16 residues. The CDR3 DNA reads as TGTGCCAGCAGCGTAACAACAGGGGGCTCGAACACTGAAGCTTTCTTT. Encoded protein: CASSVTTGGSNTEAFF.

The CDR3 DNA reads TGCAGCGTTGAAGCGTCGTCTAGCGGGATAACCTACAATGAGCAGTTCTTC. This translates into CSVEASSSGITYNEQFF. The chain links TRBV29-1 to TRBJ2-1; 9 nucleotides align to TRBD2. The CDR3 length is 17 residues. Trimming cost V 1 base and J 2 bases; bases outside gene matches: 9. Germline-derived CDR1 and CDR2 are SQVTM and ANQGSEA.

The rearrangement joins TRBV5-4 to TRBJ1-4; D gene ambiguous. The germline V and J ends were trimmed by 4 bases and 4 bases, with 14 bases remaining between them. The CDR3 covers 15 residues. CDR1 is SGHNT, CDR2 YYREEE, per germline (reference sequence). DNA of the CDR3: TGTGCCAGCAGCCGGGCGGTTGGGAGTAATGAAAAACTGTTTTTT. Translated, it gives CASSRAVGSNEKLFF.

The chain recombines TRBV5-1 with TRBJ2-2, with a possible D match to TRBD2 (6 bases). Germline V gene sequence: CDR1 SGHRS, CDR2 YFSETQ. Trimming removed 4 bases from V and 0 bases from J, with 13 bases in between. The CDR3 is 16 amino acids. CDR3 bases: TGCGCCAGCAGCGTGGGGGGAGCCCCGAACACCGGGGAGCTGTTTTTT. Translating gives CASSVGGAPNTGELFF.

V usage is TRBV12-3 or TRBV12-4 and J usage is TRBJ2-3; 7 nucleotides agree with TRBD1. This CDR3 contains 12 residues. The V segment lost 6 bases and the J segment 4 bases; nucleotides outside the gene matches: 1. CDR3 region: CASRQGADTQYF. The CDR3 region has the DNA TGTGCCAGCAGGCAGGGGGCAGATACGCAGTATTTT.

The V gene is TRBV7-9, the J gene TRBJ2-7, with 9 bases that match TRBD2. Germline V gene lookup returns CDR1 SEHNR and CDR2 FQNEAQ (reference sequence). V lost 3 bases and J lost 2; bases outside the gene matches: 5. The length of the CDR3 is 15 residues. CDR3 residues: CASSLLAGSTYEQYF. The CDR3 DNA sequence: TGTGCCAGCAGCTTGCTAGCGGGATCCACCTACGAGCAGTACTTC.

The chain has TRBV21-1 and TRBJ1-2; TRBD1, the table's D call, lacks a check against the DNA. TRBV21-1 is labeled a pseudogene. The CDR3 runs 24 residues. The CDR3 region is CASSTGGGTGSSQPQMGDKYGYTF. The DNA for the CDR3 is TGTGCCAGCAGCACTGGGGGGGGGACAGGGAGCTCGCAGCCTCAAATGGGAGATAAATATGGCTACACCTTC.

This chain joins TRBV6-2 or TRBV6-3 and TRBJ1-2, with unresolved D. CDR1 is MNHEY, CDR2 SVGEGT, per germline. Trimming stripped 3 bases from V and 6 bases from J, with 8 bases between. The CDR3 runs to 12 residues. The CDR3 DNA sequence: TGTGCCAGCAGTTATCGGGCGCATGGCTACACCTTC. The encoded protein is CASSYRAHGYTF.

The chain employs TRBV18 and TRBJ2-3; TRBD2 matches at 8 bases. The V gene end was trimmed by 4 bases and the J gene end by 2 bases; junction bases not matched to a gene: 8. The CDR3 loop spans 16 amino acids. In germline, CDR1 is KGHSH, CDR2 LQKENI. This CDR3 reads CASSLSIAGTTDTQYF. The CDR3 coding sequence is TGTGCCAGCTCACTGAGCATAGCGGGGACCACAGATACGCAGTATTTT.

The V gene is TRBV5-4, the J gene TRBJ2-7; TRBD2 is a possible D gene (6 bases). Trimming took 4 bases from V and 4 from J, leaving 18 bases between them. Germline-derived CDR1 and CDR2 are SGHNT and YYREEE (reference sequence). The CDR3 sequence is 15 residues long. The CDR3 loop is CASSPARGVPYEQYF. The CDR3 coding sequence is TGTGCCAGCAGCCCAGCGCGCGGGGTCCCGTACGAGCAGTACTTC. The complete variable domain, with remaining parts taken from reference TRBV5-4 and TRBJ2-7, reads ETGVTQSPTHLIKTRGQQVTLRCSSQSGHNTVSWYQQALGQGPQFIFQYYREEENGRGNFPPRFSGLQFPNYSSELNVNALELDDSALYLCASSPARGVPYEQYFGPGTRLTVT.

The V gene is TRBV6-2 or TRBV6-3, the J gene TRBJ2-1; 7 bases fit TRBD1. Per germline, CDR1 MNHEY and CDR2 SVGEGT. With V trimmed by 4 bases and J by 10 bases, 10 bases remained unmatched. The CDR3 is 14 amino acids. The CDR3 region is CASSFTTGRAEQFF. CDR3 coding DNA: TGTGCCAGCAGTTTCACGACAGGGCGGGCCGAGCAGTTCTTC.

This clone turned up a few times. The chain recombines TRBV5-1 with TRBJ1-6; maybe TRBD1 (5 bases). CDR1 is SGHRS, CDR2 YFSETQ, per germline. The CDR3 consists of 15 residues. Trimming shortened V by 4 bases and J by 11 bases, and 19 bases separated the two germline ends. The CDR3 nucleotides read TGCGCCAGCAGCCCTGGAGGGCAGGGAGACCCACCCCTCCACTTT. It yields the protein CASSPGGQGDPPLHF. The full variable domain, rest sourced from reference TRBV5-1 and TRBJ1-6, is KAGVTQTPRYLIKTRGQQVTLSCSPISGHRSVSWYQQTPGQGLQFLFEYFSETQRNKGNFPGRFSGRQFSNSRSEMNVSTLELGDSALYLCASSPGGQGDPPLHFGNGTRLTVT.

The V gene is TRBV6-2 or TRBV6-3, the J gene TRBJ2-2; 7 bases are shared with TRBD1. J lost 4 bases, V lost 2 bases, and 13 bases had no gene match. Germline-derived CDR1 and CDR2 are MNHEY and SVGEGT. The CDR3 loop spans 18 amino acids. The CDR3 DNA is TGTGCCAGCAGTTACCAAAAAACCGGGACAGTATCCACCGGGGAGCTGTTTTTT. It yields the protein CASSYQKTGTVSTGELFF.

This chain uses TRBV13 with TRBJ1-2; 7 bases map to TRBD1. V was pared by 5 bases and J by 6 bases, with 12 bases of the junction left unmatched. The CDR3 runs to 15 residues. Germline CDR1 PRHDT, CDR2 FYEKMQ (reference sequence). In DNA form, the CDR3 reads TGTGCCAGCAGCGAACGACAGGGCCTTAGGCATGGCTACACCTTC. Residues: CASSERQGLRHGYTF.

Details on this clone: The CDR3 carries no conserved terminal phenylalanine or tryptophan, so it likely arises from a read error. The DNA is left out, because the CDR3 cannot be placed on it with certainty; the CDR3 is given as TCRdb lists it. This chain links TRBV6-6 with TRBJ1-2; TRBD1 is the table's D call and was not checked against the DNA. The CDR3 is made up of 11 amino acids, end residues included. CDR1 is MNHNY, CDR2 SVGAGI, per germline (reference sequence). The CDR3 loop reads CASSYSGRVHL.

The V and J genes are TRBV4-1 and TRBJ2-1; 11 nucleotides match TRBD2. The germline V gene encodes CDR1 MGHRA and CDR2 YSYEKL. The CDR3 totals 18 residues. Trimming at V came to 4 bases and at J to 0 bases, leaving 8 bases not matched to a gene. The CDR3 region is CASSPGLAEPSSYNEQFF. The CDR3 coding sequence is TGCGCCAGCAGCCCGGGACTAGCGGAACCAAGCTCCTACAATGAGCAGTTCTTC.

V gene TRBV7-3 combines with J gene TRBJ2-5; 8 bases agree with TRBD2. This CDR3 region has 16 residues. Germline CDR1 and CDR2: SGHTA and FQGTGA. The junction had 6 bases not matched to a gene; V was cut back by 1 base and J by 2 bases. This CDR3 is CASSLRGSGVQETQYF. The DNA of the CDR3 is TGTGCCAGCAGCTTAAGAGGTAGCGGGGTACAAGAGACCCAGTACTTC.